This passage covers 27 T cell receptor beta chains from one sample sequenced in a study of graft-versus-host responses after intestinal transplantation. Clones were sequenced by immunoSEQ multiplex PCR, and TCRdb holds only the in-frame ones, with some missing. In the table there are tens of thousands of clones, approximately 92% of which are singletons. Sequenced material: bone marrow, taken roughly 110 weeks after intestinal transplantation. These receptors originate from a human patient who received an intestinal transplant, so some T cells may come from the graft donor.

The chain is built from TRBV6-5 and TRBJ1-2; no reliable D call. The CDR3 is 14 amino acids. V lost 2 bases and J lost 0, with 7 bases in between. Germline V lookup: CDR1 MNHEY, CDR2 SVGAGI. The CDR3 is CASSYGRPNYGYTF. DNA for the CDR3: TGTGCCAGCAGTTACGGGCGACCTAACTATGGCTACACCTTC.

The V and J genes are TRBV5-4 and TRBJ2-7, with D perhaps being TRBD1 or TRBD2 (5 bases each). V lost 4 bases and J lost 3, with 8 bases in between. This CDR3 comprises 12 residues. Germline CDR1 SGHNT, CDR2 YYREEE (reference sequence). Here the CDR3 DNA reads TGTGCCAGCAGCCGGGACGTCTACGAGCAGTACTTC. This codes for CASSRDVYEQYF.

The chain employs TRBV11-2 and TRBJ2-1, with 10 bases matching TRBD1. Germline values: CDR1 SGHAT, CDR2 FQNNGV. CDR3 length: 15 amino acids. V trimming: 5 bases; J trimming: 3 bases; junction bases outside the gene matches: 4. The CDR3 loop is CASSPRDRGYNEQFF. CDR3 DNA: TGTGCCAGCAGCCCTAGGGACAGGGGCTACAATGAGCAGTTCTTC.

The V call is TRBV7-9, the J call TRBJ1-2; a weak D match, TRBD1 (6 bases). CDR3 length: 12 residues. Germline CDR1 and CDR2: SEHNR and FQNEAQ (reference sequence). The germline V and J ends were trimmed by 5 bases and 5 bases, with 9 bases remaining between them. Written as DNA, the CDR3 is TGTGCCAGCAGCCCCCAGGGGTATGGCTACACCTTC. Its protein product is CASSPQGYGYTF.

The V and J genes are TRBV18 and TRBJ2-7; D gene uncertain. The V and J ends lost 5 bases and 6 bases respectively, with 8 bases between them. The CDR3 is made up of 11 amino acids. Germline V gives CDR1 KGHSH, CDR2 LQKENI. The CDR3: CASSTTGEQYF. As DNA, the CDR3 is TGTGCCAGCTCAACAACGGGCGAGCAGTACTTC. The full variable domain, with the rest looked up from reference TRBV18 and TRBJ2-7, is NAGVMQNPRHLVRRRGQEARLRCSPMKGHSHVYWYRQLPEEGLKFMVYLQKENIIDESGMPKERFSAEFPKEGPSILRIQQVVRGDSAAYFCASSTTGEQYFGPGTRLTVT.

The V call is TRBV5-1, the J call TRBJ2-7; 7 bases fit TRBD2. Trimming at V came to 5 bases and at J to 7 bases, leaving 9 bases not matched to a gene. Germline V lookup: CDR1 SGHRS, CDR2 YFSETQ. This CDR3 contains 13 residues. In DNA, the CDR3 is TGCGCCAGCAGACTCGGGACTATAGGTGAGCAGTACTTC. It specifies CASRLGTIGEQYF.

This chain joins TRBV5-4 and TRBJ2-7; 11 bases agree with TRBD2. Germline V gives CDR1 SGHNT, CDR2 YYREEE (reference sequence). The CDR3 extends over 16 amino acids. Trimming at V came to 3 bases and at J to 3 bases, leaving 8 bases not matched to a gene. CDR3 loop: CASSSEGLAEDYEQYF. CDR3 DNA sequence: TGTGCCAGCAGCTCGGAGGGACTAGCGGAGGACTACGAGCAGTACTTC.

This chain links TRBV5-1 with TRBJ1-1, with D possibly being TRBD1 (6 bases). This CDR3 has 16 residues. Germline V lookup: CDR1 SGHRS, CDR2 YFSETQ. The V and J ends lost 2 bases and 0 bases respectively, with 14 bases between them. CDR3 DNA sequence: TGCGCCAGCAGCTTTCGGTTCGGACAGATGAACACTGAAGCTTTCTTT. Translating it yields CASSFRFGQMNTEAFF.

This sequence joins TRBV5-4 and TRBJ1-1; 9 bases map to TRBD1. Germline V gene lookup returns CDR1 SGHNT and CDR2 YYREEE (reference sequence). The CDR3 spans 16 residues. V was clipped by 2 bases and J by 5 bases; unmatched bases: 10. The CDR3 loop reads CASSFSGTGMGTEAFF. The CDR3 DNA is TGTGCCAGCAGCTTCTCCGGGACAGGGATGGGAACTGAAGCTTTCTTT.

Here the CDR3 DNA reads TGTGCCAGTAGTATATTGCCGGGGGTGAGCGGGATAAGAAGCACAGATACGCAGTATTTT. Its translation: CASSILPGVSGIRSTDTQYF. V is TRBV19 and J is TRBJ2-3; 7 bases are a match to TRBD2. Germline assignment: CDR1 LNHDA and CDR2 SQIVND (reference sequence). Losses at the gene ends were 2 bases for V and 0 bases for J; bases not matched to a gene: 17. The CDR3 sequence is 20 residues long.

The chain combines TRBV9 with TRBJ2-5, with 8 bases matching TRBD1. CDR1 and CDR2 (germline): SGDLS, YYNGEE. The CDR3 has 14 residues. V was clipped by 3 bases and J by 6 bases; unmatched bases: 7. The CDR3 is CASSAQGAGQTQYF. The CDR3 DNA is TGTGCCAGCAGCGCCCAGGGGGCGGGGCAGACCCAGTACTTC.

This clone was counted a single time. V is TRBV28 and J is TRBJ2-7; 8 bases are shared with TRBD1. The CDR3 runs 17 residues. V trimming: 4 bases; J trimming: 1 base; junction bases outside the gene matches: 12. Germline assignment: CDR1 MDHEN and CDR2 SYDVKM. The CDR3 region is CASSYKTGARMSYEQYF. The CDR3 region has the DNA TGTGCCAGCAGTTATAAGACAGGGGCCAGAATGTCCTACGAGCAGTACTTC.

V is TRBV9 and J is TRBJ1-2, with 8 nucleotides matching TRBD1. This CDR3 is built from 15 residues. J was trimmed by 4 bases and V by 2 bases; bases with no gene match: 7. Germline CDR1 is SGDLS and CDR2 is YYNGEE. In nucleotides, the CDR3 is TGTGCCAGCAGCGTGACAGGGGACGATAGCTATGGCTACACCTTC. Translated: CASSVTGDDSYGYTF.

The chain uses TRBV9 and TRBJ2-7; a weak D match, TRBD1 (5 bases). The CDR3 is 13 residues long. Germline assignment: CDR1 SGDLS and CDR2 YYNGEE. V gave up 3 bases and J gave up 13 bases, with 20 bases separating them. CDR3 nucleotide sequence: TGTGCCAGCAGCGAGAGCACCCAGGGAAAACCATACTTC. It yields the protein CASSESTQGKPYF. Looking up the rest from reference TRBV9 and TRBJ2-7 gives the full variable domain: DSGVTQTPKHLITATGQRVTLRCSPRSGDLSVYWYQQSLDQGLQFLIQYYNGEERAKGNILERFSAQQFPDLHSELNLSSLELGDSALYFCASSESTQGKPYFGPGTRLTVT.

V and J are TRBV19 and TRBJ2-1, with a weak D call TRBD2 (5 bases). V was clipped by 6 bases and J by 5 bases, with 11 bases between them. Germline lookup yields CDR1 LNHDA and CDR2 SQIVND (reference sequence). CDR3 length: 13 amino acids. The CDR3, as DNA: TGTGCCAGTAGCCCCCCGGGGAACAATGAGCAGTTCTTC. Amino acids: CASSPPGNNEQFF. Drawing the rest from reference TRBV19 and TRBJ2-1, the complete variable domain is DGGITQSPKYLFRKEGQNVTLSCEQNLNHDAMYWYRQDPGQGLRLIYYSQIVNDFQKGDIAEGYSVSREKKESFPLTVTSAQKNPTAFYLCASSPPGNNEQFFGPGTRLTVL.

In its sample, this clone was seen once. The V gene is TRBV6-5, the J gene TRBJ1-6; no firm D call. Trimming removed 5 bases from V and 11 bases from J, with 16 bases in between. The CDR3 totals 14 residues. Germline values: CDR1 MNHEY, CDR2 SVGAGI. The CDR3 nucleotides are TGTGCCAGCAGTGCAAGGGTGTATGGGGCACCCCTCCACTTT. This sequence encodes CASSARVYGAPLHF.

This clone was picked up one time. The gene calls are TRBV5-1 and TRBJ2-3; D is unclear. The V end was cut by 4 bases, the J end by 0 bases, with 6 bases between. Germline CDR1 SGHRS, CDR2 YFSETQ. This CDR3 spans 13 amino acids. The CDR3 DNA follows: TGCGCCAGCAGCCCGTACAGCACAGATACGCAGTATTTT. Translated: CASSPYSTDTQYF. Looking up the rest from reference TRBV5-1 and TRBJ2-3 gives the full variable domain: KAGVTQTPRYLIKTRGQQVTLSCSPISGHRSVSWYQQTPGQGLQFLFEYFSETQRNKGNFPGRFSGRQFSNSRSEMNVSTLELGDSALYLCASSPYSTDTQYFGPGTRLTVL.

J is TRBJ1-5 and V is TRBV6-5, with D maybe TRBD1 (5 bases). V lost 5 bases and J 3 bases, leaving 11 bases between the germline ends. Germline assignment: CDR1 MNHEY and CDR2 SVGAGI. The CDR3 extends over 14 amino acids. The CDR3 bases are TGTGCCAGCAGTGAGGGGCATCACAATCAGCCCCAGCATTTT. This translates into CASSEGHHNQPQHF.

The V and J genes are TRBV4-1 and TRBJ2-3; TRBD2 agrees at 11 bases. The ends lost 2 bases at V and 0 bases at J; junction bases unmatched: 4. Germline CDR1 MGHRA, CDR2 YSYEKL. The CDR3 spans 17 residues. CDR3 region: CASSQRRLAGSTDTQYF. Here the CDR3 DNA reads TGCGCCAGCAGCCAAAGAAGACTAGCGGGAAGCACAGATACGCAGTATTTT.

This chain joins TRBV9 and TRBJ2-7; possible D gene TRBD1, 6 bases. Germline assignment: CDR1 SGDLS and CDR2 YYNGEE. V lost 0 bases and J lost 2, with 9 bases in between. The CDR3 contains 14 residues. The CDR3 DNA reads TGTGCCAGCAGCGTAGCTACAGGGCCCTACGAGCAGTACTTC. It codes for CASSVATGPYEQYF. Supplemented by reference TRBV9 and TRBJ2-7, the full variable domain reads DSGVTQTPKHLITATGQRVTLRCSPRSGDLSVYWYQQSLDQGLQFLIQYYNGEERAKGNILERFSAQQFPDLHSELNLSSLELGDSALYFCASSVATGPYEQYFGPGTRLTVT.

The V and J genes are TRBV9 and TRBJ2-3, with D perhaps TRBD1 or TRBD2 (6 bases each). The germline V and J ends were trimmed by 3 bases and 1 base, with 12 bases remaining between them. CDR1 is SGDLS, CDR2 YYNGEE, per germline. This CDR3 comprises 15 residues. CDR3: CASSATRGGTDTQYF. The CDR3 coding sequence is TGTGCCAGCAGCGCGACTAGGGGGGGCACAGATACGCAGTATTTT.

This clone was detected only a few times. The chain carries TRBV7-3 and TRBJ2-2, with D unresolved. The CDR3 length is 14 residues. Per germline, CDR1 SGHTA and CDR2 FQGTGA. V lost 2 bases to trimming and J lost 6 bases, with 10 bases between them. The CDR3 loop is CASSLYAAAGELFF. In DNA, the CDR3 is TGTGCCAGCAGCTTATATGCCGCGGCCGGGGAGCTGTTTTTT.

The chain has TRBV7-9 and TRBJ2-7, with D hard to call. The length of the CDR3 is 13 residues. CDR1 is SEHNR, CDR2 FQNEAQ, per germline (reference sequence). V dropped 4 bases and J dropped 3 bases, with 10 bases sitting between them. The CDR3 sequence: CASSSGPGYEQYF. The CDR3, as DNA: TGTGCCAGCAGCTCTGGGCCGGGCTACGAGCAGTACTTC.

The chain employs TRBV7-9 and TRBJ2-1, with D perhaps matching TRBD2 (7 bases). Per the germline V gene, CDR1 is SEHNR and CDR2 is FQNEAQ (reference sequence). V gave up 1 base and J gave up 8 bases, with 12 bases separating them. The CDR3 extends over 14 amino acids. This CDR3 is CASSLVQGRDEQFF. CDR3 nucleotides: TGTGCCAGCAGCTTAGTCCAGGGGAGGGATGAGCAGTTCTTC.

This chain links TRBV6-5 with TRBJ1-6; 9 bases are a match to TRBD1. Losses at the gene ends were 4 bases for V and 7 bases for J; bases not matched to a gene: 2. Germline CDR1 is MNHEY and CDR2 is SVGAGI. The CDR3 runs 14 residues. The CDR3 is CASSFGQGNSPLHF. CDR3 nucleotide sequence: TGTGCCAGCAGTTTCGGACAGGGGAATTCACCCCTCCACTTT.

This sequence joins TRBV5-6 and TRBJ1-2; D is unresolved. CDR3 length: 16 amino acids. Germline V CDR1 and CDR2: SGHDT, YYEEEE. The ends were cut back, 3 bases at V and 1 base at J, with 16 bases in the middle. CDR3: CASSSGIGEINYGYTF. Written as DNA, the CDR3 is TGTGCCAGCAGCTCCGGCATCGGGGAGATTAACTATGGCTACACCTTC. The variable domain in full, with the rest retrieved from reference TRBV5-6 and TRBJ1-2, is DAGVTQSPTHLIKTRGQQVTLRCSPKSGHDTVSWYQQALGQGPQFIFQYYEEEERQRGNFPDRFSGHQFPNYSSELNVNALLLGDSALYLCASSSGIGEINYGYTFGSGTRLTVV.

The CDR3 DNA follows: TGTGCCAGCAGCGTAGGGAGGGCGTGGAGGGACGAGCAGTACTTC. Encoded protein: CASSVGRAWRDEQYF. The chain uses TRBV9 and TRBJ2-7, with D possibly TRBD2 on 6 matching bases. V was pared by 0 bases and J by 5 bases, with 15 bases between. This CDR3 spans 15 amino acids. Germline assignment: CDR1 SGDLS and CDR2 YYNGEE.